These 25 T cell receptor beta chains share one sample of origin, sequenced in a study of cytomegalovirus exposure and HLA in healthy donors. The PCR employed 60 Vbeta primers together with 13 Jbeta primers. Measured with immunoSEQ multiplex PCR; TCRdb has only the in-frame clones, and not every one. The sample has 150,000 to 200,000 clones, around four fifths seen once; the top ten hold roughly 1.5%. Sequencing was performed on PBMCs. The receptors stem from a man aged 18 to 29 in good health and CMV-seronegative.

In this sample, this clone turned up a few times. This chain uses TRBV10-2 with TRBJ1-1; D gene ambiguous. CDR3 size: 13 residues. Trimming removed 7 bases at V and 1 base at J, with 10 bases between. The germline V gene encodes CDR1 WSHSY and CDR2 SAAADI. The CDR3 loop is CASTTRGNTEAFF. The CDR3 nucleotides read TGCGCCAGCACCACACGGGGGAACACTGAAGCTTTCTTT.

This chain connects TRBV18 to TRBJ1-5; no firm D call. The CDR3 extends over 13 amino acids. V was pared by 6 bases and J by 2 bases, with 8 bases between. Germline loops: CDR1 KGHSH, CDR2 LQKENI. DNA for the CDR3: TGTGCCAGCTCCAGGATGGGCAATCAGCCCCAGCATTTT. Translating gives CASSRMGNQPQHF.

This clone was detected only once. The chain is built from TRBV7-8 and TRBJ2-1; 9 positions match TRBD2. The CDR3 sequence is 15 residues long. The J segment lost 10 bases and the V segment lost 5 bases, leaving 12 bases of the junction unmatched. Germline loops: CDR1 SGHVS, CDR2 FQNEAQ. CDR3 loop: CASSLVAGGPHEQFF. The CDR3 nucleotides read TGTGCCAGCAGCCTCGTGGCGGGGGGGCCGCACGAGCAGTTCTTC.

The table lists this clone with a few counts. Relative to the germline gene, one junction end is altered; a read error may explain this. CDR3 region: CASSAGTGGPNAEAFF. CDR3 nucleotide sequence: TGTGCCAGCAGCGCCGGGACAGGGGGCCCGAACGCTGAAGCTTTCTTT. This chain links TRBV5-5 with TRBJ1-1; 12 bases map to TRBD1. Germline CDR1 SGHKS, CDR2 YYEKEE (reference sequence). This CDR3 region has 16 residues.

The V gene is TRBV21-1, the J gene TRBJ2-2; the D call in the table, TRBD2, was not verified against the DNA. TRBV21-1 is a listed pseudogene. The CDR3 runs 20 residues. CDR3 in amino acids: CASSKVPGLAGAPLFGELFF. The CDR3 nucleotides are TGTGCCAGCAGCAAAGTCCCGGGACTAGCGGGGGCCCCATTGTTCGGGGAGCTGTTTTTT.

The chain carries TRBV6-5 and TRBJ1-1; D gene unclear. The CDR3 runs 13 residues. Germline values: CDR1 MNHEY, CDR2 SVGAGI. Trimming left V 6 bases short and J 11 bases short, with 19 bases between. The CDR3 DNA reads TGTGCCAGCAGCCCCGCTCAGGAGACGGGGGCTTTCTTT. Encoded protein: CASSPAQETGAFF.

V usage is TRBV9 and J usage is TRBJ2-2; 7 bases align to TRBD2. The CDR3 covers 15 residues. Germline loops: CDR1 SGDLS, CDR2 YYNGEE. V lost 0 bases, J lost 4 bases, and 3 bases stayed unmatched. The CDR3, as DNA: TGTGCCAGCAGCGTAGGGGAGGGGAGCACCGGGGAGCTGTTTTTT. Residues: CASSVGEGSTGELFF.

V usage is TRBV7-9 and J usage is TRBJ1-2, with a possible D match to TRBD1 (6 bases). The CDR3 sequence is 14 residues long. Germline values: CDR1 SEHNR, CDR2 FQNEAQ (reference sequence). V lost 5 bases to trimming and J lost 5 bases, with 15 bases between them. CDR3 nucleotides: TGTGCCAGCAGCAACACAGGGAGTTGGTATGGCTACACCTTC. It translates to CASSNTGSWYGYTF.

The genes are TRBV6-9 and TRBJ1-5; tentatively, D is TRBD1 (5 bases). The CDR3 contains 15 residues. Germline V gene sequence: CDR1 MNHGY, CDR2 SVAAGI. The germline V and J ends were trimmed by 2 bases and 1 base, with 9 bases remaining between them. CDR3 bases: TGTGCCAGCAGTTATATAAGGGGCAGCAATCAGCCCCAGCATTTT. Translated: CASSYIRGSNQPQHF.

The chain combines TRBV6-6 with TRBJ1-6, with unresolved D. V was shortened by 6 bases and J by 6 bases, with 12 bases between the two germline ends. This CDR3 comprises 14 residues. CDR1 is MNHNY, CDR2 SVGAGI, per germline (reference sequence). CDR3 bases: TGTGCCAGCAGCTACGGCCGGGGTAATTCACCCCTCCACTTT. Translation gives CASSYGRGNSPLHF.

This clone has a single count. The chain recombines TRBV7-6 with TRBJ2-2; 9 positions match TRBD2. V lost 4 bases, J lost 2 bases, and 11 bases stayed unmatched. CDR3 size: 18 residues. Looked up from germline, CDR1 is SGHVS and CDR2 is FNYEAQ. The CDR3 here is CASSSDYSGGDNTGELFF. CDR3 DNA: TGTGCCAGCAGCTCCGACTATAGCGGGGGAGATAACACCGGGGAGCTGTTTTTT.

CDR3: CASSYWTGGEAFF. DNA of the CDR3: TGTGCCAGCAGCTATTGGACAGGGGGTGAAGCTTTCTTT. The chain joins TRBV5-4 to TRBJ1-1; 10 nucleotides align to TRBD1. The CDR3 contains 13 residues. The germline V gene encodes CDR1 SGHNT and CDR2 YYREEE (reference sequence). The junction had 3 bases not matched to a gene; V was cut back by 3 bases and J by 7 bases.

The V call is TRBV11-3, the J call TRBJ1-1; 10 bases match TRBD1. CDR3 length: 17 residues. Germline CDR1 is SGHNT and CDR2 is YENEEA. After removal of 4 bases from V and 5 bases from J, the junction contained 13 bases not matched to a gene. CDR3 loop: CASSSTRDRGLGTEAFF. The CDR3 nucleotides are TGTGCCAGCAGCTCGACCCGGGACAGGGGTTTGGGGACTGAAGCTTTCTTT. Combining the CDR3 with reference TRBV11-3 and TRBJ1-1 gives the whole variable domain EAGVVQSPRYKIIEKKQPVAFWCNPISGHNTLYWYLQNLGQGPELLIRYENEEAVDDSQLPKDRFSAERLKGVDSTLKIQPAELGDSAVYLCASSSTRDRGLGTEAFFGQGTRLTVV.

V is TRBV19 and J is TRBJ1-3; D uncertain. The CDR3 covers 14 residues. Trimming removed 4 bases at V and 3 bases at J, with 10 bases between. CDR1 is LNHDA and CDR2 is SQIVND in the germline V gene (reference sequence). The CDR3, as DNA: TGTGCCAGTAGTAATGGAGGGATTGGAAACACCATATATTTT. Translating it yields CASSNGGIGNTIYF.

This rearrangement joins TRBV2 to TRBJ1-3; 7 bases align to TRBD1. The CDR3 sequence is 12 residues long. The germline V gene has CDR1 SNHLY and CDR2 FYNNEI. J gave up 12 bases and V 4 bases, and 6 bases lay outside the gene matches. The DNA of the CDR3 is TGTGCCAGCAGTGGCGGGACAGCCGGCATATATTTT. This translates into CASSGGTAGIYF.

On this clone: Other nucleotide sequences from this sample produce the same CDR3. This rearrangement joins TRBV15 to TRBJ1-5; D is uncertain. Germline V gene sequence: CDR1 LNHNV, CDR2 YYDKDF (reference sequence). The V and J ends lost 0 bases and 2 bases respectively, with 5 bases between them. CDR3 size: 14 residues. For the CDR3, the DNA is TGTGCCACCAGCAGAGATAGAGGCAATCAGCCCCAGCATTTT. Its translation: CATSRDRGNQPQHF. The whole variable domain, filled in from reference TRBV15 and TRBJ1-5, reads DAMVIQNPRYQVTQFGKPVTLSCSQTLNHNVMYWYQQKSSQAPKLLFHYYDKDFNNEADTPDNFQSRRPNTSFCFLDIRSPGLGDTAMYLCATSRDRGNQPQHFGDGTRLSIL.

On this clone itself: The germline gene is not matched at one end of the junction; a read error may be the cause. The rearrangement uses TRBV14 and TRBJ1-1, with TRBD1 matching 8 bases. The CDR3 sequence is 14 residues long. CDR1 SGHDN and CDR2 FVKESK come from the germline V gene. CDR3 sequence (DNA): TGTGCCAGCAGCCAAGAGAGCAGGGGGCGGGCTAAGGACTTT. The encoded protein is CASSQESRGRAKDF.

In its sample, this clone was seen once. This chain connects TRBV5-6 to TRBJ1-2; maybe TRBD1 (6 bases). The CDR3 consists of 14 residues. Trimming cost V 7 bases and J 4 bases, with 17 bases left between them. Germline V gene lookup returns CDR1 SGHDT and CDR2 YYEEEE. The CDR3 nucleotides are TGTGCCAGCGGGCGTACAGGGACCTCCTATGGCTACACCTTC. Its translation: CASGRTGTSYGYTF.

V gene TRBV4-1 combines with J gene TRBJ2-2; TRBD1 aligns across 8 bases. The CDR3 is 18 amino acids. From germline, CDR1 is MGHRA and CDR2 YSYEKL. The junction had 10 bases not matched to a gene; V was cut back by 1 base and J by 3 bases. As DNA, the CDR3 is TGCGCCAGCAGCCAAGGTGGGGCAGGGGGCGCCGACACCGGGGAGCTGTTTTTT. This sequence encodes CASSQGGAGGADTGELFF.

The CDR3 spells CASSPKTGSHYGYTF. The CDR3, as DNA: TGCGCCAGCAGCCCTAAGACAGGCAGCCACTATGGCTACACCTTC. The genes are TRBV4-3 and TRBJ1-2; TRBD1 is a possible D gene (6 bases). The CDR3 length is 15 residues. The V end was cut by 4 bases, the J end by 3 bases, with 15 bases between. Germline V gives CDR1 LGHNA, CDR2 YSLEER.

The V and J genes are TRBV14 and TRBJ2-3; 11 bases align to TRBD2. V gave up 6 bases and J gave up 0 bases; unmatched junction bases: 14. CDR3 length equals 19 residues. Germline values: CDR1 SGHDN, CDR2 FVKESK. DNA for the CDR3: TGTGCCAGCAGTCGAAGGCCAACTAGCGGGGGCCATAGCACAGATACGCAGTATTTT. Its translation is CASSRRPTSGGHSTDTQYF.

The chain links TRBV28 to TRBJ1-5; TRBD1 aligns across 10 bases. Germline CDR1 is MDHEN and CDR2 is SYDVKM. With 5 bases clipped from V and 9 bases from J, the junction kept 7 bases outside the gene matches. There are 14 residues in the CDR3. The CDR3, as DNA: TGTGCCAGCAGTGAAGACAGGGGGCTGACGCCCCAGCATTTT. It specifies CASSEDRGLTPQHF.

The chain carries TRBV6-1 and TRBJ2-3, with 11 positions matching TRBD2. The CDR3 covers 15 residues. V shed 7 bases and J 1 base; nucleotides not matched to a gene: 4. In germline, CDR1 is MNHNS, CDR2 SASEGT. In nucleotides, the CDR3 is TGTGCCAGCAATAGCGGGGGGGCCGGCACAGATACGCAGTATTTT. Translated: CASNSGGAGTDTQYF.

Concerning this clone: Other DNA variants within this sample encode the same CDR3. The chain combines TRBV7-9 with TRBJ1-1; a weak D match, TRBD1 (5 bases). V lost 3 bases and J lost 2, with 10 bases in between. CDR1 and CDR2 from the germline V gene are SEHNR and FQNEAQ (reference sequence). The CDR3 is 14 amino acids. The CDR3 nucleotides read TGTGCCAGCAGCTTGCTTAGGGGCAACACTGAAGCTTTCTTT. This encodes CASSLLRGNTEAFF.

This clone occurred a few times. V usage is TRBV19 and J usage is TRBJ2-1; D uncertain. V was pared by 6 bases and J by 3 bases, with 12 bases between. The CDR3 is 14 residues long. Germline-derived CDR1 and CDR2 are LNHDA and SQIVND (reference sequence). As DNA, the CDR3 is TGTGCCAGTAGGCCCCCACCGGGCTACAATGAGCAGTTCTTC. Translating it yields CASRPPPGYNEQFF. The variable domain in full, with the rest retrieved from reference TRBV19 and TRBJ2-1, is DGGITQSPKYLFRKEGQNVTLSCEQNLNHDAMYWYRQDPGQGLRLIYYSQIVNDFQKGDIAEGYSVSREKKESFPLTVTSAQKNPTAFYLCASRPPPGYNEQFFGPGTRLTVL.